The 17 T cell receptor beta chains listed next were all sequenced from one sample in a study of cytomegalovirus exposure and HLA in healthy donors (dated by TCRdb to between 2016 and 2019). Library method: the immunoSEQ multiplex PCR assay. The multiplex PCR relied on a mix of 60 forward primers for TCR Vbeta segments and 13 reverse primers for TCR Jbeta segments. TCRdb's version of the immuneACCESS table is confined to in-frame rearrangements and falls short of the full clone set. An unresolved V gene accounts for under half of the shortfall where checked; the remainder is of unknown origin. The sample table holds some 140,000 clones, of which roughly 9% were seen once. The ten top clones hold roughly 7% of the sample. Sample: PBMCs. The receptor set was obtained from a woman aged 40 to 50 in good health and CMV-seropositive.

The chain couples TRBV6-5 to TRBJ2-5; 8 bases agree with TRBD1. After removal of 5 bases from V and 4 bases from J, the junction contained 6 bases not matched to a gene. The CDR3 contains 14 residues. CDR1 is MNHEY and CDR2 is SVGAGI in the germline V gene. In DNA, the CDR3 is TGTGCCAGCAGTGCCTACAGGGGGACAGAGACCCAGTACTTC. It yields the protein CASSAYRGTETQYF.

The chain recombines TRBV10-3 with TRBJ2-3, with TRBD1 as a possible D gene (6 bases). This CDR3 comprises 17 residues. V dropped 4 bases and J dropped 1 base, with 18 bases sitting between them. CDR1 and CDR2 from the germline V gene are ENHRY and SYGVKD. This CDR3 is CAISGGVGRTGTDTQYF. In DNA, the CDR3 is TGTGCCATCAGTGGAGGAGTTGGGCGGACAGGCACAGATACGCAGTATTTT.

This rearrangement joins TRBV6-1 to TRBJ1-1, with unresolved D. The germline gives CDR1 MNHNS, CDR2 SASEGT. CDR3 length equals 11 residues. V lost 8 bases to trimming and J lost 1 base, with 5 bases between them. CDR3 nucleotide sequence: TGTGCCAGCTCCCGGAACACTGAAGCTTTCTTT. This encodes CASSRNTEAFF.

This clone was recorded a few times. This CDR3 reads CASSRLRPGLGNQPQHF. Here the CDR3 DNA reads TGTGCCAGCAGCCGACTGCGGCCAGGGTTGGGGAATCAGCCCCAGCATTTT. J is TRBJ1-5 and V is TRBV5-6; D possibly corresponds to TRBD1 (5 bases). Looked up from germline, CDR1 is SGHDT and CDR2 is YYEEEE. Deletions cut 4 bases from V and 4 bases from J, with 21 bases between. The CDR3 consists of 17 residues.

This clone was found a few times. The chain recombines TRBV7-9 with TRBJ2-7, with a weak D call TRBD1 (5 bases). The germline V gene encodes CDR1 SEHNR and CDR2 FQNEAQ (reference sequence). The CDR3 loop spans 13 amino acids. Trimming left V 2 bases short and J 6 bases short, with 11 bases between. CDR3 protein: CASSLLGVGEQYF. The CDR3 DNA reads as TGTGCCAGCAGCTTATTAGGGGTCGGCGAGCAGTACTTC.

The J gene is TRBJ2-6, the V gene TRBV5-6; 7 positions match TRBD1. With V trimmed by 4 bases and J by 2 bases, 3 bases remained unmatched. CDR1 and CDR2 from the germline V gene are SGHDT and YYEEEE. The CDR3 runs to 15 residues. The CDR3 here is CASSPTGTGANVLTF. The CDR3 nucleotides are TGTGCCAGCAGCCCGACAGGGACTGGGGCCAACGTCCTGACTTTC. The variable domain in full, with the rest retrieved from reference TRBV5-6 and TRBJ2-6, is DAGVTQSPTHLIKTRGQQVTLRCSPKSGHDTVSWYQQALGQGPQFIFQYYEEEERQRGNFPDRFSGHQFPNYSSELNVNALLLGDSALYLCASSPTGTGANVLTFGAGSRLTVL.

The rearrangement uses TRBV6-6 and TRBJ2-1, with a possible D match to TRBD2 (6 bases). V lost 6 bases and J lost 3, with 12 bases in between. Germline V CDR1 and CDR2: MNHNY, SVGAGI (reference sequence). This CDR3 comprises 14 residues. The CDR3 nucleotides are TGTGCCAGCAGACCGGGACTCCTCTACAATGAGCAGTTCTTC. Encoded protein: CASRPGLLYNEQFF.

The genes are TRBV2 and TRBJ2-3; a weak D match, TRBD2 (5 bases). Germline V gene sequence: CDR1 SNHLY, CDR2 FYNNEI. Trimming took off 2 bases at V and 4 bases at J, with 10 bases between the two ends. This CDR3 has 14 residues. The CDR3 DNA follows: TGTGCCAGCAGTGAAAGGCTAGCCTCAGATACGCAGTATTTT. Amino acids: CASSERLASDTQYF.

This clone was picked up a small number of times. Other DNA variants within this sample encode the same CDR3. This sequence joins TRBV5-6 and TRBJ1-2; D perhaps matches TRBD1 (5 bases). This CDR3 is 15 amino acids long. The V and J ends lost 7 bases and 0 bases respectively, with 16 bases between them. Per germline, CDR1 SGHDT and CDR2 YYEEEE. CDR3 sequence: CASQGIRFPNYGYTF. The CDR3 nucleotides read TGTGCCAGCCAGGGCATACGCTTCCCTAACTATGGCTACACCTTC.

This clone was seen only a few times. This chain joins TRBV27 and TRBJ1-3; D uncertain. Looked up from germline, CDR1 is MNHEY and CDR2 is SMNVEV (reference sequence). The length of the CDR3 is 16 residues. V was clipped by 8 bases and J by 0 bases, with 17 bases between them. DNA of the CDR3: TGTGCCAGCTCCCCCCGGGTTCCATACTCTGGAAACACCATATATTTT. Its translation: CASSPRVPYSGNTIYF.

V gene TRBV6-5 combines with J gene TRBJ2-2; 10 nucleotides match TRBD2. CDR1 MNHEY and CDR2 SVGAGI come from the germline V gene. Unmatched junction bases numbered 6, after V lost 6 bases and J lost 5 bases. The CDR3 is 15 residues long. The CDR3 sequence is CASRFGLAATGELFF. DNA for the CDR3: TGTGCCAGCAGATTCGGACTAGCGGCGACCGGGGAGCTGTTTTTT.

The CDR3: CASKEGQSSYEQYF. The CDR3 coding sequence is TGTGCCAGCAAGGAGGGACAGAGCTCCTACGAGCAGTACTTC. The chain combines TRBV6-1 with TRBJ2-7; D is perhaps TRBD1 (7 bases). Per germline, CDR1 MNHNS and CDR2 SASEGT. The CDR3 consists of 14 residues. The V end lost 7 bases, the J end lost 0 bases, and 13 bases lay between the germline ends.

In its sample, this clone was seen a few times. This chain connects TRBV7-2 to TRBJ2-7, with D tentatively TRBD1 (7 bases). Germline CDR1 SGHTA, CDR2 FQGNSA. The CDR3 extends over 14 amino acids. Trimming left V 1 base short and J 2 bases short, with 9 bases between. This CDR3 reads CASSLGGTAYEQYF. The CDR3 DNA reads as TGTGCCAGCAGCTTAGGCGGGACAGCCTACGAGCAGTACTTC.

CDR3 protein: CSAGQDYGYTF. The CDR3 coding sequence is TGCAGTGCAGGACAGGACTATGGCTACACCTTC. The chain uses TRBV20-1 and TRBJ1-2; 7 nucleotides match TRBD1. V trimming: 6 bases; J trimming: 3 bases; junction bases outside the gene matches: 1. In germline, CDR1 is DFQATT, CDR2 SNEGSKA (reference sequence). The CDR3 runs to 11 residues.

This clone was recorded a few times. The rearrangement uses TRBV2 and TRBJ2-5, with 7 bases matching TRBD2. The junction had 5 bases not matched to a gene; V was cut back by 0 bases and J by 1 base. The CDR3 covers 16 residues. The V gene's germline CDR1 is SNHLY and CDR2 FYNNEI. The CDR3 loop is CASSEAPSGPQETQYF. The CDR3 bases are TGTGCCAGCAGTGAAGCGCCTAGCGGACCCCAAGAGACCCAGTACTTC.

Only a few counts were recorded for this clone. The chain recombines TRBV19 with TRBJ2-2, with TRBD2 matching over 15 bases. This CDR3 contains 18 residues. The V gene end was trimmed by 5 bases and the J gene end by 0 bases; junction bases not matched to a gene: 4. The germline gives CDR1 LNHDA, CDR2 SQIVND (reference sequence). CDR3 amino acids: CASSPRTSGGANTGELFF. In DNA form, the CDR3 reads TGTGCCAGTAGTCCCCGGACTAGCGGGGGGGCGAACACCGGGGAGCTGTTTTTT.

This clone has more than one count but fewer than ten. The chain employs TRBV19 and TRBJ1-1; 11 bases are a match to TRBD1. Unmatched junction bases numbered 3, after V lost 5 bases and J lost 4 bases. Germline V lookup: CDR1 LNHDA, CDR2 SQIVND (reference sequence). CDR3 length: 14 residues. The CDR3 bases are TGTGCCAGTAGTCCGGGACAGGGGGTCACTGAAGCTTTCTTT. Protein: CASSPGQGVTEAFF.